This T cell receptor beta chain is drawn from a study of T cells after yellow fever vaccination. Study-level points and caveats: Although the secondary response was weaker, it peaked faster, at day 5 versus 15.

To note about this clonotype: Its antigen is not identified.

CDR1 is SGHAT and CDR2 is FQNNGV in the germline V gene. The CDR3 has 16 amino acids. V was pared by 5 bases and J by 3 bases, with 10 bases of the junction left unmatched. TCRdb passed the 5' RACE reads through MiXCR, listing each CDR3 protein once. The sample yields 150,000 to 200,000 distinct CDR3 sequences, roughly 11% seen once. This rearrangement joins TRBV11-2 to TRBJ1-3; 7 bases are a match to TRBD1. The receptor comes from a man between 18 and 29 years old who received the YFV17D yellow fever vaccine. The source was CD8+ T cells sorted from PBMCs, collected 15 days after the yellow fever booster vaccination. The DNA for the CDR3 is TGTGCCAGCAGCCCCGGACAGGTAGCAAGTGGAAACACCATATATTTT. As protein: CASSPGQVASGNTIYF.